The sequence of this T cell receptor beta chain was determined in a study of early T cells in non-severe SARS-CoV-2 infection. The sample holds many counts of this clonotype. The V gene lost 4 bases and the J gene lost 0 bases, with 14 bases spanning the gap. Germline CDR1 is DFQATT and CDR2 is SNEGSKA (reference sequence). The CDR3 consists of 15 residues. Individual cDNA molecules carried attached unique molecular identifiers. TCRdb processed the 5' RACE reads anew with MiXCR; each CDR3 protein has one entry. The table shows 30,000 to 45,000 distinct CDR3 sequences, with roughly 4.5% occurring only once.

The sample comprised whole blood. This chain uses TRBV20-1 with TRBJ2-3, with D perhaps matching TRBD2 (5 bases). The source is an adult who was a healthcare worker with PCR-confirmed SARS-CoV-2 infection or an uninfected control (not recorded which). CDR3 amino acids: CSAISASGSTDTQYF. The CDR3 nucleotides are TGCAGTGCTATTAGCGCCTCCGGGAGCACAGATACGCAGTATTTT.